This T cell receptor beta chain emerged from a study of T-cell reconstitution after alpha-beta-depleted transplantation in children. This clonotype was seen more than once but under ten times. The authors prepared the TCRbeta library with unique molecular identifiers. TCRdb passed the PCR reads through MiXCR, listing each CDR3 protein once. The sample has around 600,000 distinct CDR3 sequences; over 9.5% are singletons. Germline CDR1 MGHDK, CDR2 SYGVNS. Trimming cost V 1 base and J 5 bases; bases outside gene matches: 1. This CDR3 contains 14 residues. Specimen: PBMCs from the stem cell graft donor, collected from the stem cell graft. This chain connects TRBV25-1 to TRBJ2-2; 7 bases line up with TRBD1. This sequence originates from a human donor who donated a stem cell graft to a child with acute myeloid leukemia. CDR3 sequence reads: CASSEFRGTGELFF. The DNA for the CDR3 is TGTGCCAGCAGTGAATTCAGGGGGACCGGGGAGCTGTTTTTT.